Below are 22 T cell receptor beta chains sequenced from a single sample in a study of control samples from healthy donors and cancer patients. Repertoires were generated with immunoSEQ multiplex PCR, while TCRdb's copy carries only in-frame clones and drops some. The sample lists roughly 43,000 clones, over 75% occurring once. Sequencing was performed on PBMCs. These receptors all stem from a woman aged 55-70 years with lung cancer.

The chain combines TRBV9 with TRBJ2-1, with 9 bases matching TRBD2. The CDR3 loop spans 16 amino acids. The V gene's germline CDR1 is SGDLS and CDR2 YYNGEE. V lost 5 bases and J lost 2; bases outside the gene matches: 8. The CDR3 DNA follows: TGTGCCAGCAGTTTTAGCGGGAGTTCCCCCTACAATGAGCAGTTCTTC. Its translation: CASSFSGSSPYNEQFF.

The chain joins TRBV30 to TRBJ1-4; D gene ambiguous. The CDR3 totals 13 residues. Trimming pared 6 bases from V and 1 base from J, leaving 9 bases between. Looked up from germline, CDR1 is GTSNPN and CDR2 is SVGIG (reference sequence). The CDR3 DNA reads TGTGCCTGTAAAAAAGGAACTAATGAAAAACTGTTTTTT. This translates into CACKKGTNEKLFF.

This chain uses TRBV11-2 with TRBJ2-7, with 15 nucleotides matching TRBD2. V trimming: 5 bases; J trimming: 6 bases; junction bases outside the gene matches: 2. Looked up from germline, CDR1 is SGHAT and CDR2 is FQNNGV. The CDR3 totals 14 residues. CDR3 DNA sequence: TGTGCCAGCAGCGGGACTAGCGGGAGGCTCGAGCAGTACTTC. Translated: CASSGTSGRLEQYF.

The chain combines TRBV21-1 with TRBJ2-4. TRBV21-1 corresponds to a pseudogene. CDR3 length: 17 residues. CDR3 DNA: TGTGCCAGCAGCAAAAAACAAGAAAAACTAGCCAAAAACATTCAGTACTTC. This gives the protein CASSKKQEKLAKNIQYF.

The chain is built from TRBV2 and TRBJ2-7; D gene ambiguous. V gave up 2 bases and J gave up 3 bases, with 8 bases separating them. This CDR3 is built from 13 residues. The germline V gene has CDR1 SNHLY and CDR2 FYNNEI. The CDR3 reads CASSEFPNYEQYF. CDR3 nucleotide sequence: TGTGCCAGCAGTGAATTCCCTAACTACGAGCAGTACTTC.

The chain has TRBV28 and TRBJ1-1; TRBD1 is a possible D gene (5 bases). Germline V CDR1 and CDR2: MDHEN, SYDVKM. Trimming took off 8 bases at V and 0 bases at J, with 10 bases between the two ends. The CDR3 has 13 residues. Here the CDR3 DNA reads TGTGCCAGCTCGACAGTGATGAACACTGAAGCTTTCTTT. Amino acid sequence: CASSTVMNTEAFF.

This clone has a handful of counts. The chain uses TRBV6-6 and TRBJ1-2, with D unresolved. CDR1 and CDR2 from the germline V gene are MNHNY and SVGAGI (reference sequence). V shed 4 bases and J shed 4 bases, with 7 bases lying between them. This CDR3 is built from 12 residues. The CDR3 here is CASSSTAYGYTF. The CDR3, as DNA: TGTGCCAGCAGTTCGACGGCCTATGGCTACACCTTC.

By share, this clone counts as medium-sized. The chain recombines TRBV6-5 with TRBJ1-2; D is possibly TRBD1 (6 bases). Germline V gene data show CDR1 as MNHEY and CDR2 as SVGAGI. V gave up 6 bases and J gave up 2 bases, with 13 bases separating them. The CDR3 is 14 residues long. The CDR3 sequence is CASSRGRGNYGYTF. In nucleotides, the CDR3 is TGTGCCAGCAGCAGGGGACGGGGAAACTATGGCTACACCTTC.

The J gene is TRBJ2-3, the V gene TRBV6-5; no firm D call. The CDR3 runs 12 residues. The germline gives CDR1 MNHEY, CDR2 SVGAGI. Trimming took 9 bases from V and 0 from J, leaving 7 bases between them. CDR3 loop: CASTDSTDTQYF. The DNA for the CDR3 is TGTGCCAGTACTGATAGCACAGATACGCAGTATTTT.

This clone was recorded only once. The chain links TRBV5-4 to TRBJ2-7; a possible D gene is TRBD1 (5 bases). The CDR3 extends over 15 amino acids. Germline V gene sequence: CDR1 SGHNT, CDR2 YYREEE (reference sequence). Trimming pared 0 bases from V and 4 bases from J, leaving 14 bases between. CDR3 amino acids: CASSLGPGNSYEQYF. The DNA for the CDR3 is TGTGCCAGCAGCTTGGGCCCAGGGAATTCATACGAGCAGTACTTC.

A single count supports this clone. The chain is built from TRBV19 and TRBJ1-1, with a weak D call TRBD1 (5 bases). Trimming took off 6 bases at V and 4 bases at J, with 15 bases between the two ends. Germline V gives CDR1 LNHDA, CDR2 SQIVND (reference sequence). This CDR3 is 14 amino acids long. The CDR3 nucleotides read TGTGCCAGTAGGATCCACGTGGGGACCACTGAAGCTTTCTTT. Protein: CASRIHVGTTEAFF.

The J gene is TRBJ2-5, the V gene TRBV11-2, with D perhaps TRBD1 (6 bases). This CDR3 comprises 15 residues. V gave up 2 bases and J gave up 0 bases, with 10 bases separating them. From germline, CDR1 is SGHAT and CDR2 FQNNGV. CDR3 region: CASSLTGHNQETQYF. The CDR3 DNA sequence: TGTGCCAGCAGCTTAACGGGACACAACCAAGAGACCCAGTACTTC. Based on the CDR3 plus reference TRBV11-2 and TRBJ2-5, the full variable domain is EAGVAQSPRYKIIEKRQSVAFWCNPISGHATLYWYQQILGQGPKLLIQFQNNGVVDDSQLPKDRFSAERLKGVDSTLKIQPAKLEDSAVYLCASSLTGHNQETQYFGPGTRLLVL.

The chain is built from TRBV19 and TRBJ1-2, with no clear D. V gave up 5 bases and J gave up 5 bases, with 18 bases separating them. This CDR3 region has 15 residues. CDR1 and CDR2 (germline): LNHDA, SQIVND (reference sequence). CDR3 in DNA: TGTGCCAGTAGTGCTCGGAGGGCACGAACTTATGGCTACACCTTC. This sequence encodes CASSARRARTYGYTF.

The chain links TRBV5-4 to TRBJ1-6; D might be TRBD1 (5 bases). Trimming left V 4 bases short and J 7 bases short, with 15 bases between. The CDR3 consists of 15 residues. The germline V gene has CDR1 SGHNT and CDR2 YYREEE (reference sequence). For the CDR3, the DNA is TGTGCCAGCAGCCCTGCGGGGGGAGGGAATTCACCCCTCCACTTT. Amino acids: CASSPAGGGNSPLHF. Drawing the rest from reference TRBV5-4 and TRBJ1-6, the complete variable domain is ETGVTQSPTHLIKTRGQQVTLRCSSQSGHNTVSWYQQALGQGPQFIFQYYREEENGRGNFPPRFSGLQFPNYSSELNVNALELDDSALYLCASSPAGGGNSPLHFGNGTRLTVT.

This sequence joins TRBV6-6 and TRBJ1-1; possible D gene TRBD1, 6 bases. The CDR3 loop spans 14 amino acids. Trimming took off 6 bases at V and 3 bases at J, with 14 bases between the two ends. The V gene's germline CDR1 is MNHNY and CDR2 SVGAGI (reference sequence). The CDR3 bases are TGTGCCAGCAGCTCCCAGGGGAGGGACACTGAAGCTTTCTTT. Its protein is CASSSQGRDTEAFF.

This clone showed up just once. V and J are TRBV4-3 and TRBJ2-1; D is ambiguous. This CDR3 comprises 13 residues. CDR1 is LGHNA and CDR2 is YSLEER in the germline V gene. Trimming shortened V by 1 base and J by 5 bases, and 6 bases separated the two germline ends. The CDR3 is CASSQGPNNEQFF. In DNA form, the CDR3 reads TGCGCCAGCAGCCAAGGACCAAACAATGAGCAGTTCTTC.

This chain uses TRBV9 with TRBJ1-2; D is perhaps TRBD1 (5 bases). V was trimmed by 4 bases and J by 4 bases, leaving 17 bases between them. The CDR3 extends over 15 amino acids. Germline V gene lookup returns CDR1 SGDLS and CDR2 YYNGEE. The CDR3 sequence: CASSPGDRQSYGYTF. The CDR3 DNA reads TGTGCCAGCAGCCCGGGGGACCGGCAAAGCTATGGCTACACCTTC. Based on the CDR3 plus reference TRBV9 and TRBJ1-2, the full variable domain is DSGVTQTPKHLITATGQRVTLRCSPRSGDLSVYWYQQSLDQGLQFLIQYYNGEERAKGNILERFSAQQFPDLHSELNLSSLELGDSALYFCASSPGDRQSYGYTFGSGTRLTVV.

The chain carries TRBV9 and TRBJ2-7, with D perhaps TRBD2 (6 bases). The CDR3 has 15 residues. The V and J ends lost 4 bases and 3 bases respectively, with 17 bases between them. Per the germline V gene, CDR1 is SGDLS and CDR2 is YYNGEE. CDR3 DNA sequence: TGTGCCAGCAGCCCCAGAGGCGGGGCCAACTACGAGCAGTACTTC. Its translation is CASSPRGGANYEQYF.

The chain uses TRBV7-6 and TRBJ1-1, with D perhaps matching TRBD1 (5 bases). The V end was cut by 1 base, the J end by 6 bases, with 15 bases between. This CDR3 contains 15 residues. Per the germline V gene, CDR1 is SGHVS and CDR2 is FNYEAQ. In DNA form, the CDR3 reads TGTGCCAGCAGCTTAGGGGCTACAGGATTTGCTGAAGCTTTCTTT. Residues: CASSLGATGFAEAFF.

This clone has just one count. The chain uses TRBV3-1 (or the pseudogene TRBV3-2) and TRBJ2-3, with D possibly TRBD2 on 6 matching bases. The CDR3 consists of 16 residues. V lost 1 base, J lost 1 base, and 12 bases lay in between. CDR1 is LGHDT, CDR2 YNNKEL, per germline (reference sequence). The CDR3 protein is CASSQGTASGTDTQYF. The CDR3 bases are TGTGCCAGCAGCCAAGGTACAGCTAGCGGCACAGATACGCAGTATTTT.

The V call is TRBV6-1, the J call TRBJ2-7; weak D call: TRBD1 (6 bases). The CDR3 runs 13 residues. V lost 1 base to trimming and J lost 4 bases, with 8 bases between them. Looked up from germline, CDR1 is MNHNS and CDR2 is SASEGT. CDR3 nucleotide sequence: TGTGCCAGCAGTGAAGTCGACAGGTACGAGCAGTACTTC. As protein: CASSEVDRYEQYF.

The chain employs TRBV5-1 and TRBJ1-3, with 8 bases lining up with TRBD1. This CDR3 spans 14 amino acids. Looked up from germline, CDR1 is SGHRS and CDR2 is YFSETQ. Trimming removed 0 bases from V and 4 bases from J; junction bases left unmatched: 0. The CDR3 DNA is TGCGCCAGCAGCTTGGCAGGGGGCGGAAACACCATATATTTT. Its translation: CASSLAGGGNTIYF.